This T cell receptor (beta chain) was sequenced for a study of persistence of HIV-infected CD4 T cells. Across the study: Donors were ART-treated; their CMV- and Gag-responding CD4+ T cells were isolated. Study-level points and caveats: Within sorted populations, more oligoclonal TCRs accompanied more oligoclonal proviruses. Degenerate expanded CDR3beta sequences were enriched among CMV- and Gag-responding cells.

Sequencing used immunoSEQ version 4 in survey mode. Clones were read by immunoSEQ multiplex PCR, and TCRdb kept only the in-frame ones, dropping some. The sample contains more than 30,000 clones, roughly four fifths of which appear only once. Notes on this clone: The antigen is undetermined.

Cells were stimulated with overlapping HIV-1 Gag 15-mer peptides. CD40L-negative CD69-negative CD45RO-high memory CD4+ T cells were sorted as populations depleted of antigen-responding cells. The specimen comprised cultured CD4+ T cells from PBMCs, sampled from a patient who received antiretroviral therapy. The receptor's source is an adult with HIV. The donor label of this sample is uncertain.

The CDR3 coding sequence is TGTGCCACCAGTGACCCCCTAGTGGGGGCGGTTGGCTACACCTTC. It translates to CATSDPLVGAVGYTF. The V and J genes are TRBV24-1 and TRBJ1-2; D is perhaps TRBD1 (6 bases). Germline V gene lookup returns CDR1 KGHDR and CDR2 SFDVKD. The CDR3 extends over 15 amino acids. V lost 4 bases to trimming and J lost 7 bases, with 18 bases between them.